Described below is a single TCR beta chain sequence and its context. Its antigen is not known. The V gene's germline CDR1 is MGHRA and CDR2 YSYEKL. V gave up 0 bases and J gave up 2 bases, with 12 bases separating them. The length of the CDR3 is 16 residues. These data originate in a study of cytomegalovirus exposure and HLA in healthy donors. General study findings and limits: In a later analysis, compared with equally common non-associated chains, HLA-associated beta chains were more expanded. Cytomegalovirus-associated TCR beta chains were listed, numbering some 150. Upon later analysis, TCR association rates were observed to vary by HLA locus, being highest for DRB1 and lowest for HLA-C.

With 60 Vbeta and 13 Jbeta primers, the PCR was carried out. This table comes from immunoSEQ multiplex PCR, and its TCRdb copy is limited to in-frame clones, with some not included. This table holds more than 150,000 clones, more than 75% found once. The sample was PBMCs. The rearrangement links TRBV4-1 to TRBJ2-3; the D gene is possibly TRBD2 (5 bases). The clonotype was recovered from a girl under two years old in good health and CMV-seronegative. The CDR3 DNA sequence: TGCGCCAGCAGCCAAGAGGAGGAGGCCTACACAGATACGCAGTATTTT. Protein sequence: CASSQEEEAYTDTQYF.